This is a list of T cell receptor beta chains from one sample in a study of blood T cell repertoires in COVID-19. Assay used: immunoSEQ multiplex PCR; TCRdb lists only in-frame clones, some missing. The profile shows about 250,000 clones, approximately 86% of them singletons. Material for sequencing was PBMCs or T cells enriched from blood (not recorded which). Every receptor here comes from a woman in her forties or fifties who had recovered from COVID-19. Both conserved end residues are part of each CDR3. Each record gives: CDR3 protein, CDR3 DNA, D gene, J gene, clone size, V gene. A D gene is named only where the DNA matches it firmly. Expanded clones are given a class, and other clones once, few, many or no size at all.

CASSSWTGRASGELFF TGTGCCAGCAGCTCGTGGACAGGGAGAGCGTCCGGGGAGCTGTTTTTT TRBD1 TRBJ2-2 . TRBV11-3
CASSRGQSLYEQYF TGCGCCAGCAGCAGGGGACAGAGCCTCTACGAGCAGTACTTC TRBD1 TRBJ2-7 . TRBV5-1
CASREGTADSYEQYF TGTGCCAGCAGGGAGGGGACCGCTGACTCCTACGAGCAGTACTTC . TRBJ2-7 . TRBV6-5
CASSIRVSGANVLTF TGTGCCAGCAGCATCAGGGTTTCTGGGGCCAACGTCCTGACTTTC . TRBJ2-6 . TRBV28
CASSVVDTGELFF TGTGCCAGCAGTGTAGTTGATACCGGGGAGCTGTTTTTT . TRBJ2-2 . TRBV2
CASSPGGYNEQFF TGTGCCAGCAGCCCCGGAGGCTACAATGAGCAGTTCTTC . TRBJ2-1 . TRBV2
CASTSGGAGIYEQYF TGTGCCAGCACCTCGGGAGGAGCGGGGATCTACGAGCAGTACTTC TRBD2 TRBJ2-7 . TRBV28
CASSPEGAVGANVLTF TGTGCCAGCAGCCCGGAGGGGGCGGTAGGGGCCAACGTCCTGACTTTC . TRBJ2-6 . TRBV7-9
CASSLDGGTYEQYF TGTGCCAGCAGCTTGGACGGGGGTACCTACGAGCAGTACTTC . TRBJ2-7 . TRBV5-6
CASSQRGSSGNTIYF TGTGCCAGCAGCCAGAGGGGGAGCTCTGGAAACACCATATATTTT . TRBJ1-3 . TRBV6-5
CASSTRSLAGVQYF TGTGCCAGCAGCACTCGTTCACTAGCGGGAGTTCAGTATTTT TRBD2 TRBJ2-3 . TRBV5-4
CASSPLSGGTEAFF TGCGCCAGCAGCCCTCTTTCAGGGGGTACTGAAGCTTTCTTT TRBD1 TRBJ1-1 . TRBV5-1
CASSYSRQGAGEQYF TGTGCCAGCAGTTACTCGAGACAGGGGGCCGGAGAGCAGTACTTC TRBD1 TRBJ2-7 . TRBV6-5
CAWSPHGNYGYTF TGTGCCTGGAGTCCACACGGGAACTATGGCTACACCTTC . TRBJ1-2 . TRBV30
CASSFLSGMEAFF TGTGCCAGCAGCTTTCTCTCAGGGATGGAAGCTTTCTTT . TRBJ1-1 . TRBV11-2
CAIREGPNTEAFF TGTGCCATCAGGGAGGGGCCAAACACTGAAGCTTTCTTT . TRBJ1-1 . TRBV10-3
CASSSGGQGRDTEAFF TGTGCCAGCAGTTCGGGGGGACAGGGAAGGGACACTGAAGCTTTCTTT TRBD1 TRBJ1-1 . TRBV28
CASSDYTDTQYF TGTGCCAGCAGTGATTACACAGATACGCAGTATTTT . TRBJ2-3 . TRBV2
CASRPTGFYGYTF TGCGCCAGCAGACCTACAGGGTTCTATGGCTACACCTTC . TRBJ1-2 . TRBV4-1
CASSSRTGRYSGANVLTF TGTGCCAGCAGCTCGCGGACAGGGAGGTATTCTGGGGCCAACGTCCTGACTTTC TRBD1 TRBJ2-6 . TRBV3-1/TRBV3-2
CASSLRIAGGPETQYF TGCGCCAGCAGCTTGAGGATCGCGGGAGGGCCTGAGACCCAGTACTTC TRBD2 TRBJ2-5 . TRBV5-1
CASSLAGTSGRAGETQYF TGTGCCAGCAGCTTAGCGGGGACTAGCGGGAGGGCCGGAGAGACCCAGTACTTC TRBD2 TRBJ2-5 . TRBV7-2
CATSDQGTAYGYTF TGTGCCACCAGTGACCAAGGGACAGCGTATGGCTACACCTTC TRBD1 TRBJ1-2 . TRBV24-1
CASSYLSGRYNEQFF TGTGCCAGCAGTTATTTGAGCGGCCGATACAATGAGCAGTTCTTC . TRBJ2-1 . TRBV6-2/TRBV6-3
CASSEDLWNQPQHF TGTGCCAGCAGCGAGGATTTATGGAATCAGCCCCAGCATTTT . TRBJ1-5 . TRBV6-5
CASSDSSGSGADTQYF TGTGCCAGCAGTGACTCGAGCGGGAGTGGGGCAGATACGCAGTATTTT TRBD2 TRBJ2-3 few TRBV6-4
CASSHKSSYEQYF TGCGCCAGCAGCCACAAGAGCTCCTACGAGCAGTACTTC . TRBJ2-7 . TRBV4-1
CASTLWGGRQPQHF TGTGCCAGTACCCTATGGGGGGGCAGGCAGCCCCAGCATTTT . TRBJ1-5 . TRBV19
CAWSVFLAGEAFF TGTGCCTGGAGTGTATTCTTGGCGGGTGAAGCTTTCTTT . TRBJ1-1 . TRBV30
CASSKRGANEKLFF TGTGCCAGCAGCAAAAGGGGTGCTAATGAAAAACTGTTTTTT . TRBJ1-4 . TRBV7-9
CASSSDGNTIYF TGCGCCAGCAGCTCAGATGGAAACACCATATATTTT . TRBJ1-3 . TRBV5-1
CAWSFSSYEQYF TGTGCCTGGAGCTTCAGCTCCTACGAGCAGTACTTC . TRBJ2-7 . TRBV30
CASSPLRGGGYTF TGTGCCAGCAGCCCACTTCGGGGGGGCGGCTACACCTTC . TRBJ1-2 . TRBV11-2
CASSATGDNNQPQHF TGTGCCAGCAGCGCGACAGGGGATAACAATCAGCCCCAGCATTTT TRBD1 TRBJ1-5 few TRBV6-4
CASSLQGSTYEQYF TGCGCCAGCAGCTTGCAGGGGTCGACCTACGAGCAGTACTTC . TRBJ2-7 few TRBV5-1
CASTQSGSGKLFF TGTGCCAGTACCCAGTCCGGGTCTGGAAAACTGTTTTTT . TRBJ1-4 . TRBV19
CASSLVAEENIQYF TGTGCCAGCAGCTTGGTGGCGGAGGAAAACATTCAGTACTTC . TRBJ2-4 . TRBV5-6
CASSRTGTSGRAGTGELFF TGCGCCAGCAGCCGGACCGGGACTAGCGGGAGGGCCGGCACCGGGGAGCTGTTTTTT TRBD2 TRBJ2-2 once TRBV4-1
CAMRGTGSSGYTF TGTGCCATGCGGGGGACAGGGTCTAGTGGCTACACCTTC TRBD1 TRBJ1-2 . TRBV6-1
CASSIDHGAGSSYNEQFF TGTGCCAGTAGTATAGATCATGGGGCAGGTAGCTCCTACAATGAGCAGTTCTTC . TRBJ2-1 once TRBV19
CASGFLVSMNTEAFF TGTGCTAGTGGTTTTCTCGTGAGCATGAACACTGAAGCTTTCTTT . TRBJ1-1 . TRBV12-5
CASRPTGNSNQPQHF TGCGCCAGCAGACCCACAGGGAATAGCAATCAGCCCCAGCATTTT . TRBJ1-5 . TRBV5-1
CASSSEQGQTGELFF TGTGCCAGCAGCTCGGAACAGGGGCAGACCGGGGAGCTGTTTTTT TRBD1 TRBJ2-2 . TRBV7-3
CASSSRDRDDQETQYF TGCGCCAGCAGCTCCCGGGACAGGGATGATCAAGAGACCCAGTACTTC TRBD1 TRBJ2-5 . TRBV5-1
CASSRGTSGVYEQYF TGCGCCAGCAGCCGCGGGACTAGCGGGGTCTACGAGCAGTACTTC TRBD2 TRBJ2-7 . TRBV4-1
CASSHIPTAPTGELFF TGTGCCAGCAGTCATATCCCCACAGCTCCCACCGGGGAGCTGTTTTTT . TRBJ2-2 . TRBV5-4
CASSLRGQQETQYF TGCGCCAGCAGCTTGCGCGGACAGCAAGAGACCCAGTACTTC . TRBJ2-5 . TRBV5-1
CASSASPDTQYF TGTGCCAGCAGTGCCTCCCCAGATACGCAGTATTTT . TRBJ2-3 . TRBV2
CASSYRQGGEQFF TGTGCCAGCAGTTACCGGCAGGGTGGTGAGCAGTTCTTC . TRBJ2-1 . TRBV6-5
CASSGQDVAKNIQYF TGTGCCAGCAGTGGACAGGACGTAGCCAAAAACATTCAGTACTTC . TRBJ2-4 . TRBV2